The sequence of this TCR beta chain was determined in a study of tumor and adjacent non-tumor tissue in lung cancer. Study-level background: Histology: under 15 adenocarcinoma, a couple of squamous cell carcinoma, 1 small cell lung cancer. Findings and limits, study-wide: Patients with more diverse tumor TCRs had worse survival. Compared with tumor, normal lung showed significantly lower TCR diversity. Tumor repertoires had a smaller top 100 clone share than normal lung.

The CDR3 has 14 amino acids. Germline V gives CDR1 SQVTM, CDR2 ANQGSEA. The V and J ends lost 6 bases and 7 bases, in that order; junction bases with no gene match: 12. A modified ARM-PCR protocol with three rounds of nested PCR amplified TCRbeta. Via MiXCR, TCRdb re-called the multiplex PCR reads, giving one row per CDR3 protein. Of 90,000 to 100,000 distinct CDR3 sequences listed, more than 80% were seen once; the top ten hold 30%. This sample's RNA came from whole unsorted tissue. The normal lung tissue was taken more than 3 cm from the tumor edge. Note on this clonotype: The antigen is not known.

The source of this sequence is a man aged 60-69 years with small cell lung cancer. Sequenced: distant non-tumor lung tissue. V and J are TRBV29-1 and TRBJ2-1; 7 bases line up with TRBD2. CDR3 bases: TGCAGCGTGTACACAGTGGGAGGGCCTAATGAGCAGTTCTTC. This codes for CSVYTVGGPNEQFF.